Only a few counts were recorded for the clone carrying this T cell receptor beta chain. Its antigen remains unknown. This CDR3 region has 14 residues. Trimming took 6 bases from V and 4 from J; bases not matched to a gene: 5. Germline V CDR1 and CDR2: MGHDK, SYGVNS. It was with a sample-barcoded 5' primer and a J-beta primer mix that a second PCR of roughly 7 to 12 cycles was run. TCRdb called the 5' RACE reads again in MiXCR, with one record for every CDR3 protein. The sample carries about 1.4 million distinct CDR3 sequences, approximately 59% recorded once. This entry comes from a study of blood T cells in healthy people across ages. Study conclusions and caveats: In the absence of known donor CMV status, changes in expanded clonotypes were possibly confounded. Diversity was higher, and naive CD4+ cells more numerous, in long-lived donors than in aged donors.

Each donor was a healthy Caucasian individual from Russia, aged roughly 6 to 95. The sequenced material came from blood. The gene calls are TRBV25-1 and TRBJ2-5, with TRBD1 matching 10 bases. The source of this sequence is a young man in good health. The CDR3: CASSDRGLRETQYF. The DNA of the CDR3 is TGTGCCAGCAGCGACAGGGGGCTAAGAGAGACCCAGTACTTC.